A selection of T cell receptor beta chains follows, all from one sample in a study of blood T cell repertoires in COVID-19. Profiling relied on immunoSEQ multiplex PCR, and the TCRdb table lists in-frame clones only, not all of them. In the table there are about 160,000 clones, around 84% of which are singletons. The sample comprised peripheral blood. These receptors originate from a woman aged 80 or over with acute or convalescent COVID-19. CDR3s include the opening cysteine and the closing phenylalanine or tryptophan. D genes are given only for firm matches. The listing skips clone size in some rows; elsewhere it reads once, few, many or a size class.

d_call	cdr3_length	clone_size	j_call	v_call	cdr3_nt	cdr3_aa
NA	15	NA	TRBJ2-1	TRBV5-1	TGCGCCAGCAGCTTGGACGGGGGATCCTACAATGAGCAGTTCTTC	CASSLDGGSYNEQFF
NA	16	NA	TRBJ2-6	TRBV4-1	TGCGCCAGCAGCAGATCGGCGGAGCGCGGGGCCAACGTCCTGACTTTC	CASSRSAERGANVLTF
NA	13	NA	TRBJ2-2	TRBV12-3/TRBV12-4	TGTGCCAGCAGTGGAGGGAGCCCCGGGGAGCTGTTTTTT	CASSGGSPGELFF
NA	13	NA	TRBJ1-5	TRBV7-2	TGTGCCAGCAGCTTCAAGGGGAATCAGCCCCAGCATTTT	CASSFKGNQPQHF
NA	13	few	TRBJ1-5	TRBV20-1	TGCAGTGCTAGTTCCGGGGGCAATCAGCCCCAGCATTTT	CSASSGGNQPQHF
NA	12	NA	TRBJ1-1	TRBV28	TGTGCCAGCAGTTTACTGGGGGCAACGGCTTTCTTT	CASSLLGATAFF
TRBD1	16	NA	TRBJ2-1	TRBV18	TGTGCCAGCTCACTCAAAGGGGGCTGGGTGGGCAATGAGCAGTTCTTC	CASSLKGGWVGNEQFF
TRBD1	15	NA	TRBJ1-2	TRBV11-3	TGTGCCAGCAGCCCCCGACAGGGAACTAACTATGGCTACACCTTC	CASSPRQGTNYGYTF
NA	14	NA	TRBJ2-7	TRBV5-5	TGTGCCAGCAGCACCGACAGCTTCTCCTACGAGCAGTACTTC	CASSTDSFSYEQYF
TRBD1	17	NA	TRBJ2-4	TRBV19	TGTGCCAGTAGTCCAGGACAGGGTCAGCTAGCCAAAAACATTCAGTACTTC	CASSPGQGQLAKNIQYF
NA	15	NA	TRBJ1-4	TRBV5-1	TGCGCCAGCAGCCCGAGGCTTGGGACTAATGAAAAACTGTTTTTT	CASSPRLGTNEKLFF
TRBD2	16	once	TRBJ2-4	TRBV11-2	TGTGCCAGCAGCCCCCGAGTAGCGGGGGGGCGCGGCATTCAGTACTTC	CASSPRVAGGRGIQYF
NA	15	NA	TRBJ1-4	TRBV19	TGTGCCAGTAGTGGCCCGCGAAGGGGAAATGAAAAACTGTTTTTT	CASSGPRRGNEKLFF
NA	16	NA	TRBJ1-1	TRBV3-1/TRBV3-2	TGTGCCAGCAGCCCAACTTACAGAGGGTTGAACACTGAAGCTTTCTTT	CASSPTYRGLNTEAFF
TRBD1	16	NA	TRBJ2-1	TRBV7-3	TGTGCCAGCAGCAACAAACCTGGGACAGTCTACAATGAGCAGTTCTTC	CASSNKPGTVYNEQFF
TRBD1	15	NA	TRBJ2-1	TRBV7-9	TGTGCCGGCCAGAGGGACAGACGCTCCTACAATGAGCAGTTCTTC	CAGQRDRRSYNEQFF
TRBD1	13	once	TRBJ1-1	TRBV6-4	TGTGCCAGCAGTAAGACAGGGGGCACTGAAGCTTTCTTT	CASSKTGGTEAFF
TRBD1	15	NA	TRBJ2-5	TRBV5-1	TGCGCCAGCAGCACTGGACAGGGGCGTGATGAGACCCAGTACTTC	CASSTGQGRDETQYF
TRBD1	15	NA	TRBJ2-1	TRBV6-5	TGTGCCAGCAGTCCTGACAGGGGGAACTACAATGAGCAGTTCTTC	CASSPDRGNYNEQFF
TRBD2	15	NA	TRBJ2-5	TRBV19	TGTGCCAGTAGTTCCGCCACTAGCGGGAGAAAGACCCAGTACTTC	CASSSATSGRKTQYF
NA	15	NA	TRBJ2-2	TRBV9	TGTGCCAGCAGCGTAGTCAGGGGAGTGATCGGGGAGCTGTTTTTT	CASSVVRGVIGELFF
NA	16	NA	TRBJ1-1	TRBV5-1	TGCGCCAGCAGCTTTTCTGCGGGAATCATGAACACTGAAGCTTTCTTT	CASSFSAGIMNTEAFF
NA	14	NA	TRBJ2-1	TRBV7-2	TGTGCCAGCACCCCGGCGGGATTATACAATGAGCAGTTCTTC	CASTPAGLYNEQFF
TRBD1	18	once	TRBJ2-6	TRBV10-3	TGTGCCATCAGTGAGTTGGGGACAGGCTTCTCTGGGGCCAACGTCCTGACTTTC	CAISELGTGFSGANVLTF
TRBD2	14	NA	TRBJ2-7	TRBV7-2	TGTGCCAGCAGCAAGGGACTAGCAAATCGCGAGCAGTACTTC	CASSKGLANREQYF
NA	14	NA	TRBJ2-7	TRBV19	TGTGCCAGTAGTATAGCCCCTAGCCGGAGCGAGCAGTACTTC	CASSIAPSRSEQYF
NA	14	NA	TRBJ2-7	TRBV2	TGTGCCAGCAGTGTTACAGAGAAAACTTACGAGCAGTACTTC	CASSVTEKTYEQYF
NA	12	NA	TRBJ2-7	TRBV19	TGTGCCAGTAGTATGAGAGGTCAGGGGCAGTACTTC	CASSMRGQGQYF
NA	16	NA	TRBJ2-3	TRBV3-1/TRBV3-2	TGTGCCAGCAGCCTTTCATCCCGGGGAAAGGGAGATACGCAGTATTTT	CASSLSSRGKGDTQYF
TRBD2	15	NA	TRBJ2-1	TRBV6-2/TRBV6-3	TGTGCCAGCACCCCAAGGTTATTGGGAGGGCATGAGCAGTTCTTC	CASTPRLLGGHEQFF
NA	15	NA	TRBJ2-3	TRBV5-4	TGTGCCAGCAGCCTTGGCGGCCAGGGTAGTAATACGCAGTATTTT	CASSLGGQGSNTQYF
NA	11	NA	TRBJ2-3	TRBV20-1	TGCAGTGACACAGTAACAGATACGCAGTATTTT	CSDTVTDTQYF
NA	12	NA	TRBJ1-1	TRBV2	TGTGCCAGCAGCCCTTTTACCGGGGGGGCTTTCTTT	CASSPFTGGAFF
NA	15	NA	TRBJ1-6	TRBV3-1/TRBV3-2	TGTGCCAGCAGCCAAGATCTGGGCAGGAATTCACCCCTCCACTTT	CASSQDLGRNSPLHF
NA	13	NA	TRBJ1-2	TRBV28	TGTGCCAGCACAAAGGAGGGGTTCGGTGGCTACACCTTC	CASTKEGFGGYTF
TRBD2	18	NA	TRBJ2-7	TRBV29-1	TGCAGCGTTCGAGGGCGGTGGGGGACTAGCGGGAGGGCCTACGAGCAGTACTTC	CSVRGRWGTSGRAYEQYF
TRBD2	17	once	TRBJ2-1	TRBV9	TGTGCCAGCAGCGTATATGGCGGGGGGGCTGTTTCGAATGAGCAGTTCTTC	CASSVYGGGAVSNEQFF
TRBD1	17	once	TRBJ2-7	TRBV13	TGTGCCAGCAGCTTACGACCGGGAGACAGGGGGATGTACGAGCAGTACTTC	CASSLRPGDRGMYEQYF
NA	13	NA	TRBJ1-6	TRBV12-3/TRBV12-4	TGTGCCAGCAGCACCCTTCTAGGATCACCCCTCCACTTT	CASSTLLGSPLHF
NA	14	NA	TRBJ2-2	TRBV27	TGTGCCAGCAATCCCAGGTTATCGACCGGGGAGCTGTTTTTT	CASNPRLSTGELFF
NA	14	NA	TRBJ1-2	TRBV9	TGTGCCAGCAGCCCCCGGACAGTTTTCTATGGCTACACCTTC	CASSPRTVFYGYTF
NA	16	NA	TRBJ1-6	TRBV19	TGTGCCAGTAGTATGATCCGGGGCTCCTATAATTCACCCCTCCACTTT	CASSMIRGSYNSPLHF
TRBD2	14	NA	TRBJ2-3	TRBV29-1	TGCAGCGTTGAAGATACTAGCGGAGAAAATACGCAGTATTTT	CSVEDTSGENTQYF